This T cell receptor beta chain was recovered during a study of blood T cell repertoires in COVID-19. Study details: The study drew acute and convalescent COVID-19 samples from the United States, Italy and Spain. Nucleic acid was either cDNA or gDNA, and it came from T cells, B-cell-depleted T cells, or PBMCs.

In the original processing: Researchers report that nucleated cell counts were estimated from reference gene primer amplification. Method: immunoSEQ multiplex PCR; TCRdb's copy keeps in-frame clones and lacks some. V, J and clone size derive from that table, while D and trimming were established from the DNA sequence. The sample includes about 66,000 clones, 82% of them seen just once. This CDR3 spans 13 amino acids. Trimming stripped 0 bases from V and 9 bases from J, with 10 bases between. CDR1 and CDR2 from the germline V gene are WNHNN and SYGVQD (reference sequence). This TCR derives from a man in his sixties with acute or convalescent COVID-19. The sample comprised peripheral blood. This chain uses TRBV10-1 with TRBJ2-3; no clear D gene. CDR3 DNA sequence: TGCGCCAGCAGTGAGTCGAGAGACGGGACGCAGTATTTT. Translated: CASSESRDGTQYF.